This T cell receptor (beta chain) was retrieved from a study of blood T cell repertoires in COVID-19. Study in general: Samples representing acute and convalescent COVID-19 were sourced from the United States, Italy and Spain.

Germline-derived CDR1 and CDR2 are SEHNR and FQNEAQ (reference sequence). The CDR3 contains 16 residues. V lost 2 bases and J lost 7; bases outside the gene matches: 8. Sequenced by immunoSEQ multiplex PCR; TCRdb stores in-frame clones only, minus some. Here the sample spans some 300,000 clones, approximately 89% being singletons. All enrollees were about 18 to 95 years old and from approximately 25 US areas. Participants reported their clinical history, and cohort assignment relied on those reports. Symptom resolution, clearance, or two negative PCRs marked the recovered donors of Cohort 3. This TCR came from a woman between 35 and 50 years old who had recovered from COVID-19. Sequencing was carried out using PBMCs or T cells enriched from blood (not recorded which). The chain combines TRBV7-9 with TRBJ2-2, with 9 bases matching TRBD1. CDR3 DNA sequence: TGTGCCAGCAGCTTATACGGGACAGGGCCGTACGGGGAGCTGTTTTTT. It translates to CASSLYGTGPYGELFF.